A single sample is the source of the 7 T cell receptor beta chains below, sequenced in a study of beta chain features in type 1 diabetes. Antigens of these TCRs are unknown. Findings of the study overall: People with Type 1 diabetes carried modestly yet significantly shorter TCRB CDR3s in all four CD4+ subsets.

Sequencing targeted expressed TCRB transcripts, as all isolated RNA had been reverse transcribed. The protocol was immunoSEQ multiplex PCR, while the TCRdb copy is restricted to in-frame clones and leaves out a portion. The profile shows 150,000 or so clones, around 8% of them singletons. Sequencing was performed on central memory CD4+ T cells from blood. These receptors were obtained from a woman between 18 and 29 years old with type 1 diabetes.

The chain is built from TRBV23-1 and TRBJ2-6, with D perhaps TRBD1 (6 bases). TRBV23-1 is an ORF, with its function uncertain. The CDR3 is 20 residues long. V shed 2 bases and J shed 0 bases, with 20 bases lying between them. The CDR3, as DNA: TGCGCCAGCAGTCAAGGCGAAACAGGGAACAGCTTCTCTGGGGCCAACGTCCTGACTTTC. Amino acids: CASSQGETGNSFSGANVLTF.

The chain joins TRBV29-1 to TRBJ2-3, with 9 nucleotides matching TRBD1. After removal of 4 bases from V and 4 bases from J, the junction contained 9 bases not matched to a gene. There are 15 residues in the CDR3. CDR1 and CDR2 (germline): SQVTM, ANQGSEA. The CDR3 reads CSVVIRGQGPDTQYF. The CDR3 DNA reads as TGCAGCGTTGTTATTCGGGGACAGGGCCCAGATACGCAGTATTTT.

This clone has only a few counts. The chain links TRBV15 to TRBJ2-5, with D perhaps matching TRBD1 (6 bases). Germline V CDR1 and CDR2: LNHNV, YYDKDF (reference sequence). Trimming stripped 1 base from V and 5 bases from J, with 23 bases between. The CDR3 loop spans 18 amino acids. The CDR3 DNA is TGTGCCACCAGCAGAGGGGGTCGTGGTGGGGGCGGCGGTGAGACCCAGTACTTC. It specifies CATSRGGRGGGGGETQYF.

V usage is TRBV25-1 and J usage is TRBJ2-7, with TRBD1 as a possible D gene (6 bases). Germline CDR1 MGHDK, CDR2 SYGVNS. V was shortened by 0 bases and J by 4 bases, with 19 bases between the two germline ends. The CDR3 extends over 17 amino acids. DNA for the CDR3: TGTGCCAGCAGTGAATATCAAGGGGGACCGCGCGAATACGAGCAGTACTTC. Its protein is CASSEYQGGPREYEQYF.

This clone has at least ten counts. The chain is built from TRBV5-6 and TRBJ2-7, with 8 bases lining up with TRBD1. Looked up from germline, CDR1 is SGHDT and CDR2 is YYEEEE. V trimming: 3 bases; J trimming: 2 bases; junction bases outside the gene matches: 19. The CDR3 covers 19 residues. This CDR3 is CASSWPGQDVSGMAYEQYF. The CDR3 DNA is TGTGCCAGCAGCTGGCCGGGACAGGACGTTTCGGGTATGGCCTACGAGCAGTACTTC.

This chain connects TRBV4-1 to TRBJ2-2, with 8 positions matching TRBD2. The J segment lost 4 bases and the V segment lost 6 bases, leaving 19 bases of the junction unmatched. The CDR3 length is 19 residues. Germline V lookup: CDR1 MGHRA, CDR2 YSYEKL. Here the CDR3 reads CASSPRRTQGTSSTGELFF. The CDR3 coding sequence is TGCGCCAGCAGTCCAAGACGTACTCAGGGGACTAGTTCCACCGGGGAGCTGTTTTTT.

This clone was counted between two and nine times. The rearrangement links TRBV6-6 to TRBJ1-1; tentative D call: TRBD1 (5 bases). Germline CDR1 reads MNHNY; CDR2 reads SVGAGI (reference sequence). This CDR3 is 14 amino acids long. Trimming cost V 4 bases and J 14 bases, with 23 bases left between them. The CDR3 region is CASSSNRDFRPGFF. In DNA form, the CDR3 reads TGTGCCAGCAGTTCGAACCGGGACTTCCGACCCGGCTTCTTT.